The 26 T cell receptor beta chains presented below share a single source sample, sequenced in a study of tumor-infiltrating lymphocytes in primary liver carcinoma. Using a constant-region primer together with ProtoScript II reverse transcriptase, TCR beta cDNA was made from around 500 ng of total RNA. The TCR beta library was amplified through three nested multiplex PCR rounds in a modified ARM-PCR procedure. The first two PCR rounds used TRBV1-TRBV30 primers with a Cbeta primer, roughly 10 cycles each. MiXCR, applied by TCRdb to the multiplex PCR reads, yields one record per CDR3 protein. The table has some 120,000 distinct CDR3 sequences, 55% to 75% seen once; the top ten hold approximately 9.7%. It was from 20-30 mg of unsorted bulk tissue that RNA and DNA were co-extracted. The sequenced material came from liver tumor tissue from sampling region 1. Subset specified: tumor region T1, superior pole. The origin of the receptors is a woman aged 60 to 75 with primary liver carcinoma and hepatitis B virus infection.

On this clonotype itself: An end of the junction does not agree with germline; a read error may underlie this. This sequence joins TRBV6-5 and TRBJ2-3; 8 positions match TRBD1. The CDR3 extends over 17 amino acids. Germline CDR1 is MNHEY and CDR2 is SVGAGI. In DNA, the CDR3 is TGTGCCAGCAGCTACTCGGTCCCAGGGGGCGGTGCAGATACGCGGTATTTT. Translation: CASSYSVPGGGADTRYF.

Turning to this clonotype: Germline and junction disagree at one end, which may indicate a read error. This rearrangement joins TRBV11-2 to TRBJ1-1; D perhaps matches TRBD1 (6 bases). Germline V lookup: CDR1 SGHAT, CDR2 FQNNGV. The CDR3 length is 14 residues. CDR3 DNA sequence: TGTGCCAGCAACTTGCGGAGGGGGAACACTGAAGCCTTCTTT. It translates to CASNLRRGNTEAFF.

About this clonotype itself: This CDR3 is missing its conserved last phenylalanine or tryptophan, likely due to a read error. CDR3 in amino acids: CASSWTSGTEQFL. The DNA for the CDR3 is TGTGCCAGCAGCTGGACTAGCGGGACAGAGCAGTTCCTT. The chain links TRBV11-2 to TRBJ2-1, with 12 nucleotides matching TRBD2. V lost 4 bases to trimming and J lost 10 bases; unmatched junction nucleotides: 2. CDR1 and CDR2 (germline): SGHAT, FQNNGV. The CDR3 has 13 residues.

Worth noting for this clonotype: One end of the junction does not line up with germline, which may come from a read error. The genes are TRBV6-6 and TRBJ1-2; perhaps TRBD1 as D (5 bases). Germline-derived CDR1 and CDR2 are MNHNY and SVGAGI (reference sequence). This CDR3 contains 17 residues. CDR3 sequence reads: CASSYLGTGAANYGHTF. The CDR3 DNA reads TGTGCCAGCAGTTACCTTGGTACAGGCGCAGCTAACTATGGCCACACCTTC.

This clonotype was counted between two and nine times. This sequence joins TRBV6-1 and TRBJ2-6; the D gene is possibly TRBD2 (6 bases). CDR1 is MNHNS and CDR2 is SASEGT in the germline V gene. The CDR3 runs 17 residues. V was trimmed by 4 bases and J by 2 bases, leaving 15 bases between them. Here the CDR3 DNA reads TGTGCCAGCAGTGGGGGCTCGCGGGGCGCTGGGGCCAACGTCCTGACTTTC. This sequence encodes CASSGGSRGAGANVLTF.

With respect to this clonotype: A much larger clone differs by one base, so this may be a read error. V gene TRBV12-3 or TRBV12-4 combines with J gene TRBJ2-7; D not resolved. Trimming removed 0 bases at V and 7 bases at J, with 4 bases between. The CDR3 runs 11 residues. CDR3 DNA: TGTGCCAGCAGTTTAGCATGGGAGCAGTACTTC. Protein: CASSLAWEQYF.

In the case of this clonotype: This may come from a read error, since a much larger clone is one base off. The chain recombines TRBV4-1 with TRBJ2-6; D remains unclear. The CDR3 covers 20 residues. CDR1 and CDR2 (germline): MGHRA, YSYEKL. CDR3 in DNA: TGCGCCAGCAGCCAAGAGATGGGATCGTTTGGGGTCTCTGGGACCAACGTCCTGACTTTC. Translated: CASSQEMGSFGVSGTNVLTF.

This chain connects TRBV5-1 to TRBJ2-2; TRBD2 might be the D (5 bases). V dropped 7 bases and J dropped 5 bases, with 15 bases sitting between them. The CDR3 totals 14 residues. Per the germline V gene, CDR1 is SGHRS and CDR2 is YFSETQ. DNA of the CDR3: TGCGCCAGCCAGGTGAGGAGCGGAACCGGGGAGCTGTTTTTT. This encodes CASQVRSGTGELFF. Supplemented by reference TRBV5-1 and TRBJ2-2, the full variable domain reads KAGVTQTPRYLIKTRGQQVTLSCSPISGHRSVSWYQQTPGQGLQFLFEYFSETQRNKGNFPGRFSGRQFSNSRSEMNVSTLELGDSALYLCASQVRSGTGELFFGEGSRLTVL.

Of note for this clonotype: A much larger clone differs from this one at a single base, so this may be a read error. The rearrangement links TRBV12-3 or TRBV12-4 to TRBJ2-5; D is perhaps TRBD1 (6 bases). V gave up 5 bases and J gave up 10 bases, with 20 bases separating them. The CDR3 is 14 amino acids. The DNA of the CDR3 is TGTGCCAGCAGTGTCGACAGGACCCTAGGGGGCCAGTACTTC. This translates into CASSVDRTLGGQYF.

Regarding this clonotype: The CDR3 ends on some other residue instead of the conserved phenylalanine or tryptophan, so this is likely a read error. This chain connects TRBV11-2 to TRBJ2-1, with 14 bases fitting TRBD2. Losses at the gene ends were 5 bases for V and 12 bases for J; bases not matched to a gene: 15. CDR3 size: 17 residues. The V gene's germline CDR1 is SGHAT and CDR2 FQNNGV. The CDR3 region is CASSRRLAGGPGVGQFL. The DNA for the CDR3 is TGTGCCAGCAGCAGGAGACTAGCGGGAGGGCCGGGGGTTGGGCAGTTCTTA.

The sample holds a few counts of this clonotype. The CDR3 ends on some other residue instead of the conserved phenylalanine or tryptophan, so this is likely a read error. This chain connects TRBV12-3 or TRBV12-4 to TRBJ1-1; weak D call: TRBD1 (5 bases). V lost 6 bases and J 0 bases, leaving 11 bases between the germline ends. CDR3 size: 14 residues. The CDR3 sequence is CASSLRGLNTEAFL. CDR3 nucleotide sequence: TGTGCCAGCAGCCTGAGGGGATTGAACACTGAAGCTTTCCTT.

Regarding this clonotype: Because the CDR3 is missing its conserved closing phenylalanine or tryptophan, this is likely a read error. The chain carries TRBV14 and TRBJ2-2; 7 bases are shared with TRBD2. The CDR3 length is 15 residues. Germline loops: CDR1 SGHDN, CDR2 FVKESK. In nucleotides, the CDR3 is TGTACCAGCAGCCAAGGCGGGAGTGGCACCCGGGAGCTGTTTTCT. Translation: CTSSQGGSGTRELFS.

This clonotype has a count of ten or more. This chain connects TRBV29-1 to TRBJ2-5, with D hard to call. The CDR3 spans 13 residues. From germline, CDR1 is SQVTM and CDR2 ANQGSEA. The V end was cut by 0 bases, the J end by 0 bases, with 5 bases between. CDR3 loop: CSVEDKYQETQYF. CDR3 coding DNA: TGCAGCGTTGAAGACAAGTACCAAGAGACCCAGTACTTC.

Remarks on this clonotype: This may stem from a read error, because a much larger clone lies one nucleotide away. The genes are TRBV4-1 and TRBJ2-5; D not certain. The CDR3 sequence is 13 residues long. Germline CDR1 reads MGHRA; CDR2 reads YSYEKL. The CDR3 bases are TGCGCCAGCAGCCAAGTGTCTTCGGAGACCCACTACTTC. It translates to CASSQVSSETHYF.

The table lists this clonotype with many counts. The chain is built from TRBV7-8 and TRBJ2-7; D possibly corresponds to TRBD2 (5 bases). V was trimmed by 3 bases and J by 0 bases, leaving 12 bases between them. Germline loops: CDR1 SGHVS, CDR2 FQNEAQ. The CDR3 length is 15 residues. This CDR3 is CASSFLALDSYEQYF. As DNA, the CDR3 is TGTGCCAGCAGCTTCCTAGCCCTGGACTCCTACGAGCAGTACTTC. Filled out from reference TRBV7-8 and TRBJ2-7, the complete variable domain reads GAGVSQSPRYKVAKRGQDVALRCDPISGHVSLFWYQQALGQGPEFLTYFQNEAQLDKSGLPSDRFFAERPEGSVSTLKIQRTQQEDSAVYLCASSFLALDSYEQYFGPGTRLTVT.

On this clonotype: One junction end disagrees with the germline gene, perhaps due to a read error. V gene TRBV11-2 combines with J gene TRBJ2-5, with TRBD2 matching 8 bases. The CDR3 runs to 15 residues. The germline V gene has CDR1 SGHAT and CDR2 FQNNGV. CDR3 amino acids: CASALRLAGQEAQYF. CDR3 DNA sequence: TGTGCCAGCGCCTTAAGGCTAGCGGGCCAAGAGGCCCAGTACTTC.

The J gene is TRBJ1-2, the V gene TRBV28; D not resolved. Trimming stripped 8 bases from V and 1 base from J, with 17 bases between. The CDR3 runs to 15 residues. CDR1 and CDR2 from the germline V gene are MDHEN and SYDVKM. The CDR3 coding sequence is TGTGCCAGCGGTTCCGATGCGGGATTTAACTATGGCTACACCTTC. Its protein is CASGSDAGFNYGYTF.

CDR3 sequence: CASSLGGEVRAFF. CDR3 coding DNA: TGTGCCAGCAGCTTAGGGGGGGAGGTTCGCGCTTTCTTT. This chain connects TRBV11-2 to TRBJ1-1; TRBD1 might be the D (5 bases). The CDR3 length is 13 residues. V was cut by 1 base and J by 11 bases, with 14 bases left in between. Germline-derived CDR1 and CDR2 are SGHAT and FQNNGV.

DNA of the CDR3: TGTGCCAGCAGCCAAATGACAGGTACCGAGCAGTACTTC. It encodes CASSQMTGTEQYF. The chain is built from TRBV4-2 and TRBJ2-7; possible D gene TRBD1, 6 bases. Trimming cost V 2 bases and J 6 bases, with 11 bases left between them. The germline gives CDR1 LGHNA, CDR2 YNFKEQ. The CDR3 is 13 amino acids.

In the case of this clonotype: At one of its ends the junction is not consistent with the germline gene, which may arise from a read error. V and J are TRBV11-2 and TRBJ2-2; possible D gene TRBD2, 5 bases. Germline V gene lookup returns CDR1 SGHAT and CDR2 FQNNGV. The CDR3 is 14 residues long. CDR3 region: CTSSFYRSAGKLFF. The DNA of the CDR3 is TGTACCAGCAGCTTTTATAGATCCGCCGGGAAGCTGTTTTTT.

The chain couples TRBV11-3 to TRBJ2-1; 9 positions agree with TRBD2. The V and J ends lost 1 base and 7 bases, in that order; junction bases with no gene match: 8. Germline CDR1 SGHNT, CDR2 YENEEA. The CDR3 loop spans 16 amino acids. The CDR3 spells CASSLGSGRRGNEQFF. CDR3 nucleotides: TGTGCCAGCAGCTTAGGCAGCGGGAGGCGGGGAAATGAGCAGTTCTTC.

In the case of this clonotype: The junction departs from germline at one end; a sequencing error may be responsible. The chain recombines TRBV11-2 with TRBJ2-2; tentative D call: TRBD2 (6 bases). CDR1 is SGHAT and CDR2 is FQNNGV in the germline V gene. This CDR3 comprises 13 residues. The CDR3 sequence is CASSGGLGGKLLF. CDR3 sequence (DNA): TGTGCCAGCAGCGGGGGTTTAGGCGGGAAGCTGTTGTTT.

This clonotype was recorded only once. The chain carries TRBV11-3 and TRBJ2-1; 10 bases are a match to TRBD1. Per the germline V gene, CDR1 is SGHNT and CDR2 is YENEEA. The V gene end was trimmed by 10 bases and the J gene end by 7 bases; junction bases not matched to a gene: 16. This CDR3 is 16 amino acids long. The CDR3 bases are TGTGCCAACATCTTAGACAGACAGGGGGCGGTTAATGAGCAGTTCTTC. Protein product: CANILDRQGAVNEQFF. The variable domain in full, completed from reference TRBV11-3 and TRBJ2-1, reads EAGVVQSPRYKIIEKKQPVAFWCNPISGHNTLYWYLQNLGQGPELLIRYENEEAVDDSQLPKDRFSAERLKGVDSTLKIQPAELGDSAVYLCANILDRQGAVNEQFFGPGTRLTVL.

Notes on this clonotype: One end of the junction varies from germline; a read error may be responsible. V and J are TRBV2 and TRBJ2-1, with D uncertain. CDR1 SNHLY and CDR2 FYNNEI come from the germline V gene. The CDR3 totals 13 residues. The CDR3 reads CASNFIANNGQFF. CDR3 DNA sequence: TGTGCCAGCAACTTTATAGCAAACAATGGGCAGTTCTTC.

A word on this clonotype: Since the CDR3 does not end with the conserved phenylalanine or tryptophan, this likely comes from a read error. This chain links TRBV11-1 with TRBJ2-3, with 10 bases fitting TRBD2. CDR3 length equals 18 residues. Germline values: CDR1 SGHAT, CDR2 FQDESV (reference sequence). Here the CDR3 reads CASSLALAGGPGTDAQYS. The CDR3, as DNA: TGTGCCAGCAGCTTAGCGTTAGCGGGAGGACCTGGCACAGATGCGCAGTATTCT.

With regard to this clonotype: Here the CDR3 omits its conserved ending phenylalanine or tryptophan, so a read error is the likely source. The chain carries TRBV11-2 and TRBJ2-5, with 10 bases that match TRBD2. The CDR3 is 15 amino acids. Germline lookup yields CDR1 SGHAT and CDR2 FQNNGV. DNA of the CDR3: TGTGCCAGCGGCTTAGCGGGAGGAGAGGTGGAGACCCAGTACCTC. Protein product: CASGLAGGEVETQYL.